The 9 T cell receptor beta chains below all came from one sample that was sequenced in a study of blood T cell repertoires in COVID-19. The table came from immunoSEQ multiplex PCR; TCRdb's copy has only in-frame clones and leaves some out. In the table there are tens of thousands of clones, around 84% of which are singletons. Material: peripheral blood. Receptor source: a man in his 60s with acute or convalescent COVID-19.

In its sample, this clone was seen once. CDR3 in amino acids: CASRRGNQETQYF. CDR3 DNA sequence: TGTGCCAGCAGACGGGGGAACCAAGAGACCCAGTACTTC. J is TRBJ2-5 and V is TRBV6-5, with D possibly being TRBD2 (6 bases). CDR3 size: 13 residues. Per germline, CDR1 MNHEY and CDR2 SVGAGI. V dropped 6 bases and J dropped 0 bases, with 8 bases sitting between them.

This clone was seen only a few times. The V gene is TRBV19, the J gene TRBJ2-7; 7 nucleotides align to TRBD1. Germline assignment: CDR1 LNHDA and CDR2 SQIVND (reference sequence). V was clipped by 5 bases and J by 5 bases; unmatched bases: 9. The CDR3 extends over 14 amino acids. This chain's CDR3 is CASSGRQGRNEQYF. Written as DNA, the CDR3 is TGTGCCAGTAGTGGTCGACAGGGAAGAAACGAGCAGTACTTC.

CDR3 DNA sequence: TGTGCCAGCAGTGAAGAACTAGCCAAAAACATTCAGTACTTC. This gives the protein CASSEELAKNIQYF. The V and J genes are TRBV6-1 and TRBJ2-4; D gene ambiguous. Germline V gene lookup returns CDR1 MNHNS and CDR2 SASEGT. Trimming took 1 base from V and 0 from J, leaving 4 bases between them. This CDR3 contains 14 residues.

The genes are TRBV7-3 and TRBJ2-1; 9 bases agree with TRBD2. The germline CDR1 and CDR2 sequences are SGHTA and FQGTGA. V dropped 2 bases and J dropped 9; count of bases not matched to a gene: 5. The length of the CDR3 is 14 residues. The CDR3 DNA is TGTGCCAGCAGCTTAGGGACTAGCATCCCTGAGCAGTTCTTC. Its protein is CASSLGTSIPEQFF. The whole variable domain, remainder taken from reference TRBV7-3 and TRBJ2-1, is GAGVSQTPSNKVTEKGKYVELRCDPISGHTALYWYRQSLGQGPEFLIYFQGTGAADDSGLPNDRFFAVRPEGSVSTLKIQRTERGDSAVYLCASSLGTSIPEQFFGPGTRLTVL.

V is TRBV5-6 and J is TRBJ2-1; 10 bases fit TRBD2. The J segment lost 0 bases and the V segment lost 5 bases, leaving 5 bases of the junction unmatched. The CDR3 contains 16 residues. Germline CDR1 reads SGHDT; CDR2 reads YYEEEE. CDR3 DNA sequence: TGTGCCAGCAGTCCTGAGCGGGGGGGCTCCTACAATGAGCAGTTCTTC. Translation: CASSPERGGSYNEQFF.

The chain combines TRBV9 with TRBJ2-7; D perhaps matches TRBD1 (6 bases). V shed 0 bases and J shed 3 bases, with 28 bases lying between them. The germline gives CDR1 SGDLS, CDR2 YYNGEE. The CDR3 has 20 residues. The CDR3 region has the DNA TGTGCCAGCAGCGTAGCTTGGTGTGGGACAAGGACCCATGGGGTCTACGAGCAGTACTTC. Protein product: CASSVAWCGTRTHGVYEQYF.

The chain recombines TRBV7-9 with TRBJ2-1; D perhaps matches TRBD2 (5 bases). CDR3 length equals 15 residues. Germline V CDR1 and CDR2: SEHNR, FQNEAQ (reference sequence). The V end lost 5 bases, the J end lost 7 bases, and 18 bases lay between the germline ends. In DNA, the CDR3 is TGTGCCAGCAGCCTAAAGGAGGCGGCCTGGAATGAGCAGTTCTTC. This encodes CASSLKEAAWNEQFF.

This clone was counted a single time. The chain employs TRBV10-2 and TRBJ1-6; 7 nucleotides align to TRBD1. This CDR3 comprises 13 residues. CDR1 is WSHSY and CDR2 is SAAADI in the germline V gene. The V gene end was trimmed by 6 bases and the J gene end by 7 bases; junction bases not matched to a gene: 3. The chain's CDR3 is CASRGQSNSPLHF. CDR3 DNA sequence: TGCGCCAGCAGGGGACAGTCGAATTCACCCCTCCACTTT.

The chain links TRBV5-1 to TRBJ2-3; possible D gene TRBD2, 7 bases. The CDR3 runs 14 residues. Germline lookup yields CDR1 SGHRS and CDR2 YFSETQ. Deletions cut 0 bases from V and 6 bases from J, with 11 bases between. CDR3 DNA: TGCGCCAGCAGCTTGGCGGGGGGCCCCGATACGCAGTATTTT. Protein: CASSLAGGPDTQYF.